Listed here are 28 T cell receptor beta chains from one sample, sequenced in a study of OX40 agonist ivuxolimab in advanced cancers. Clones were read by immunoSEQ multiplex PCR, and TCRdb kept only the in-frame ones, dropping some. The sample has tens of thousands of clones; roughly nine tenths are singletons. Sequencing was performed on CD4+ or CD8+ T cells sorted from blood, taken in a trial of the OX40 agonist ivuxolimab. The receptors stem from an adult with an advanced solid tumor such as melanoma, head and neck, liver or kidney cancer.

On this clone: The CDR3 does not close with the conserved phenylalanine or tryptophan, likely indicating a read error. The CDR3 bases are TGTGCCAGCAGCTTGGAGCAGGCTAGAAACGAGCAGTACCTC. Amino acid sequence: CASSLEQARNEQYL. The chain recombines TRBV5-4 with TRBJ2-7; D is ambiguous. Between the trimmed V and J ends, which lost 0 bases and 5 bases, there was a span of 12 bases. The CDR3 runs to 14 residues. Looked up from germline, CDR1 is SGHNT and CDR2 is YYREEE (reference sequence).

The chain combines TRBV2 with TRBJ2-7, with D possibly matching TRBD2 (6 bases). V was clipped by 6 bases and J by 0 bases, with 27 bases between them. The CDR3 is 19 amino acids. The germline V gene has CDR1 SNHLY and CDR2 FYNNEI. The DNA of the CDR3 is TGTGCCAGCAGACTCATCTTTCCTTTTGGCGGGGAGAGCTCCTACGAGCAGTACTTC. Protein: CASRLIFPFGGESSYEQYF.

The chain couples TRBV10-3 to TRBJ2-3; D call uncertain. V lost 5 bases, J lost 0 bases, and 6 bases lay in between. The CDR3 totals 13 residues. Germline CDR1 reads ENHRY; CDR2 reads SYGVKD. In DNA form, the CDR3 reads TGTGCCATCAGTACCACTAGCACAGATACGCAGTATTTT. Its protein is CAISTTSTDTQYF.

The chain uses TRBV27 and TRBJ2-7, with 13 bases matching TRBD2. Germline CDR1 reads MNHEY; CDR2 reads SMNVEV (reference sequence). The V segment lost 3 bases and the J segment 3 bases; nucleotides outside the gene matches: 11. This CDR3 is 18 amino acids long. The CDR3 DNA reads as TGTGCCAGCAGTTTTTCCCAACTAGCGGGAGGGGCCCGCTACGAGCAGTACTTC. This encodes CASSFSQLAGGARYEQYF.

The J gene is TRBJ2-2, the V gene TRBV18, with D hard to call. This CDR3 has 12 amino acids. Germline CDR1 reads KGHSH; CDR2 reads LQKENI. The ends were cut back, 0 bases at V and 5 bases at J, with 1 base in the middle. DNA of the CDR3: TGTGCCAGCTCACCACCGACCGGGGAGCTGTTTTTT. This translates into CASSPPTGELFF. Variable domain in full (rest from reference TRBV18 and TRBJ2-2): NAGVMQNPRHLVRRRGQEARLRCSPMKGHSHVYWYRQLPEEGLKFMVYLQKENIIDESGMPKERFSAEFPKEGPSILRIQQVVRGDSAAYFCASSPPTGELFFGEGSRLTVL.

A few counts support this clone. The genes are TRBV27 and TRBJ1-5; D is unresolved. Trimming cost V 5 bases and J 6 bases, with 8 bases left between them. Germline CDR1 is MNHEY and CDR2 is SMNVEV (reference sequence). This CDR3 spans 12 amino acids. The CDR3 nucleotides are TGTGCCAGCAGTCTAATCGGTCAGCCCCAGCATTTT. Amino acid sequence: CASSLIGQPQHF.

This clone was recorded only once. V and J are TRBV18 and TRBJ2-2; D is unresolved. The germline V gene has CDR1 KGHSH and CDR2 LQKENI. There are 12 residues in the CDR3. V dropped 2 bases and J dropped 7 bases, with 5 bases sitting between them. This CDR3 is CASSPWGGELFF. CDR3 coding DNA: TGTGCCAGCTCACCATGGGGCGGGGAGCTGTTTTTT.

V and J are TRBV19 and TRBJ2-4; the D is unclear. CDR3 length equals 15 residues. Deletions cut 5 bases from V and 6 bases from J, with 17 bases between. Germline V gene lookup returns CDR1 LNHDA and CDR2 SQIVND (reference sequence). The CDR3 here is CASSSPGQWGNIQYF. The DNA for the CDR3 is TGTGCCAGTAGTTCACCGGGCCAGTGGGGAAACATTCAGTACTTC.

V and J are TRBV6-5 and TRBJ2-7; 7 bases align to TRBD1. The germline V gene has CDR1 MNHEY and CDR2 SVGAGI. This CDR3 spans 13 amino acids. V trimming: 7 bases; J trimming: 4 bases; junction bases outside the gene matches: 7. In DNA, the CDR3 is TGTGCCAGCACCGGGACAGTACCATACGAGCAGTACTTC. Translation: CASTGTVPYEQYF.

The rearrangement joins TRBV4-3 to TRBJ2-1; 13 positions agree with TRBD2. V trimming: 1 base; J trimming: 7 bases; junction bases outside the gene matches: 4. CDR3 length equals 16 residues. Germline V gene sequence: CDR1 LGHNA, CDR2 YSLEER. The DNA of the CDR3 is TGCGCCAGCAGCCAAGGCGGGACTAGCGGGACTAATGAGCAGTTCTTC. Its translation is CASSQGGTSGTNEQFF.

The chain couples TRBV7-9 to TRBJ2-5; D call uncertain. CDR1 and CDR2 from the germline V gene are SEHNR and FQNEAQ (reference sequence). V gave up 5 bases and J gave up 2 bases, with 9 bases separating them. This CDR3 has 13 amino acids. CDR3 in DNA: TGTGCCAGCAGCGATACAGTACAAGAGACCCAGTACTTC. It encodes CASSDTVQETQYF.

The CDR3 DNA reads as TGTGCCTGGAGTGTACTCGGGACTCTTTACAATGAGCAGTTCTTC. Translating it yields CAWSVLGTLYNEQFF. The chain joins TRBV30 to TRBJ2-1; a possible D gene is TRBD2 (6 bases). Between the trimmed V and J ends, which lost 0 bases and 4 bases, there was a span of 13 bases. The CDR3 has 15 residues. Germline values: CDR1 GTSNPN, CDR2 SVGIG (reference sequence).

This chain connects TRBV6-6 to TRBJ2-7, with a weak D call TRBD1 (5 bases). With 5 bases removed from V and 5 bases from J, the gap between germline ends came to 16 bases. This CDR3 is built from 14 residues. Per the germline V gene, CDR1 is MNHNY and CDR2 is SVGAGI (reference sequence). The CDR3 DNA reads TGTGCCAGCAGTCCCCGGCAGGGCCCCCACGAGCAGTACTTC. It codes for CASSPRQGPHEQYF.

The chain uses TRBV19 and TRBJ2-7, with TRBD1 matching 9 bases. With 4 bases clipped from V and 2 bases from J, the junction kept 3 bases outside the gene matches. The germline V gene has CDR1 LNHDA and CDR2 SQIVND (reference sequence). This CDR3 region has 14 residues. The CDR3 sequence is CASSTGQGTYEQYF. In nucleotides, the CDR3 is TGTGCCAGTAGTACAGGACAGGGGACCTACGAGCAGTACTTC.

The V gene is TRBV2, the J gene TRBJ2-7; tentatively, D is TRBD1 or TRBD2 (5 bases each). The ends were cut back, 5 bases at V and 4 bases at J, with 12 bases in the middle. Germline assignment: CDR1 SNHLY and CDR2 FYNNEI. The CDR3 is 13 amino acids. CDR3: CASSPGTVYEQYF. CDR3 coding DNA: TGTGCCAGCAGTCCCGGGACGGTTTACGAGCAGTACTTC. The complete variable domain, with remaining parts taken from reference TRBV2 and TRBJ2-7, reads EPEVTQTPSHQVTQMGQEVILRCVPISNHLYFYWYRQILGQKVEFLVSFYNNEISEKSEIFDDQFSVERPDGSNFTLKIRSTKLEDSAMYFCASSPGTVYEQYFGPGTRLTVT.

In its sample, this clone was seen once. The chain carries TRBV18 and TRBJ2-1; TRBD2 might be the D (6 bases). Germline CDR1 is KGHSH and CDR2 is LQKENI. The CDR3 consists of 15 residues. Trimming took off 3 bases at V and 0 bases at J, with 9 bases between the two ends. The CDR3 bases are TGTGCCAGCTCACCGGGGGGTGGCTCCTACAATGAGCAGTTCTTC. Protein: CASSPGGGSYNEQFF. The full variable domain, completed using reference TRBV18 and TRBJ2-1, is NAGVMQNPRHLVRRRGQEARLRCSPMKGHSHVYWYRQLPEEGLKFMVYLQKENIIDESGMPKERFSAEFPKEGPSILRIQQVVRGDSAAYFCASSPGGGSYNEQFFGPGTRLTVL.

The chain carries TRBV18 and TRBJ2-7; D perhaps matches TRBD1 (6 bases). CDR3 size: 15 residues. CDR1 and CDR2 from the germline V gene are KGHSH and LQKENI. The V and J ends lost 0 bases and 4 bases respectively, with 13 bases between them. This CDR3 reads CASSPPSGAGYEQYF. Here the CDR3 DNA reads TGTGCCAGCTCACCACCTTCAGGGGCAGGGTACGAGCAGTACTTC.

DNA for the CDR3: TGTGCCATCAGGGGGTTGAGAGGGGCCAACGTCCTGACTTTC. This codes for CAIRGLRGANVLTF. J is TRBJ2-6 and V is TRBV10-3; unclear D gene. The CDR3 covers 14 residues. Germline CDR1 ENHRY, CDR2 SYGVKD. Trimming shortened V by 6 bases and J by 4 bases, and 10 bases separated the two germline ends.

The J gene is TRBJ2-1, the V gene TRBV15; D might be TRBD1 or TRBD2, each matching 6 bases. V gave up 8 bases and J gave up 5 bases, with 19 bases separating them. This CDR3 spans 15 amino acids. CDR1 is LNHNV and CDR2 is YYDKDF in the germline V gene (reference sequence). CDR3 DNA: TGTGCCACCTCCCCGCGGGACACCGCCGACAATGAGCAGTTCTTC. Protein: CATSPRDTADNEQFF.

About this clone itself: The missing conserved phenylalanine or tryptophan at the end of this CDR3 makes a read error likely. The DNA is left out, because the CDR3 cannot be placed on it with certainty; the CDR3 is given as TCRdb lists it. The chain has TRBV7-6 and TRBJ2-3; TRBD2, the D gene given by the table, was not confirmed from the DNA. CDR1 is SGHVS, CDR2 FNYEAQ, per germline. The CDR3 has 12 amino acids, counting both end residues. The CDR3: CASSLFEREAPV.

The rearrangement joins TRBV19 to TRBJ2-6; tentative D call: TRBD1 (5 bases). V dropped 3 bases and J dropped 2 bases, with 8 bases sitting between them. From germline, CDR1 is LNHDA and CDR2 SQIVND (reference sequence). This CDR3 spans 15 amino acids. The CDR3 spells CASSMGRAGANVLTF. The CDR3 DNA sequence: TGTGCCAGTAGTATGGGCAGGGCTGGGGCCAACGTCCTGACTTTC.

The chain is built from TRBV7-9 and TRBJ2-7, with 11 bases identical to TRBD1. From germline, CDR1 is SEHNR and CDR2 FQNEAQ (reference sequence). This CDR3 comprises 15 residues. The J segment lost 7 bases and the V segment lost 2 bases, leaving 7 bases of the junction unmatched. The CDR3 nucleotides read TGTGCCAGCAGCTTAAGCGGACAGGGGGCTCTTGAGCAGTACTTC. Its translation is CASSLSGQGALEQYF.

J is TRBJ2-7 and V is TRBV28; the match to TRBD2 covers 7 bases. CDR1 MDHEN and CDR2 SYDVKM come from the germline V gene. CDR3 length: 13 residues. V was pared by 6 bases and J by 7 bases, with 9 bases of the junction left unmatched. The CDR3 DNA follows: TGTGCCAGCAGACCGGGGGGAGGTTGGGAGCAGTACTTC. This sequence encodes CASRPGGGWEQYF.

V is TRBV19 and J is TRBJ1-3, with TRBD1 as a possible D gene (6 bases). V was shortened by 8 bases and J by 0 bases, with 11 bases between the two germline ends. The CDR3 length is 14 residues. The germline CDR1 and CDR2 sequences are LNHDA and SQIVND (reference sequence). CDR3 bases: TGTGCCAGTGTTCAGGGGACCTCTGGAAACACCATATATTTT. Amino acid sequence: CASVQGTSGNTIYF.

The chain links TRBV7-9 to TRBJ1-2; 7 bases map to TRBD1. Germline V gene data show CDR1 as SEHNR and CDR2 as FQNEAQ (reference sequence). The CDR3 consists of 13 residues. Unmatched junction bases numbered 4, after V lost 4 bases and J lost 5 bases. The CDR3 bases are TGTGCCAGCAGCTACGGGACAGATTATGGCTACACCTTC. Translated: CASSYGTDYGYTF.

This sequence joins TRBV7-2 and TRBJ2-7, with 9 bases matching TRBD2. The germline gives CDR1 SGHTA, CDR2 FQGNSA. This CDR3 contains 15 residues. With V trimmed by 4 bases and J by 8 bases, 12 bases remained unmatched. This chain's CDR3 is CASSSIAGDSRKQYF. In nucleotides, the CDR3 is TGTGCCAGCAGCTCCATAGCGGGAGATTCAAGGAAGCAGTACTTC.

V and J are TRBV7-2 and TRBJ2-3; TRBD2 aligns across 8 bases. There are 14 residues in the CDR3. Germline CDR1 and CDR2: SGHTA and FQGNSA. The ends lost 5 bases at V and 6 bases at J; junction bases unmatched: 7. DNA for the CDR3: TGTGCCAGCAGCCAAGCGGGAGTTGTTGATACGCAGTATTTT. It translates to CASSQAGVVDTQYF.

The chain carries TRBV5-1 and TRBJ2-7; D gene uncertain. The CDR3 runs to 16 residues. Germline V gene sequence: CDR1 SGHRS, CDR2 YFSETQ. V dropped 5 bases and J dropped 5 bases, with 23 bases sitting between them. Here the CDR3 reads CASRSYYTSKGDEQYF. The CDR3 DNA reads TGCGCCAGCAGATCATACTACACATCTAAAGGCGACGAGCAGTACTTC.